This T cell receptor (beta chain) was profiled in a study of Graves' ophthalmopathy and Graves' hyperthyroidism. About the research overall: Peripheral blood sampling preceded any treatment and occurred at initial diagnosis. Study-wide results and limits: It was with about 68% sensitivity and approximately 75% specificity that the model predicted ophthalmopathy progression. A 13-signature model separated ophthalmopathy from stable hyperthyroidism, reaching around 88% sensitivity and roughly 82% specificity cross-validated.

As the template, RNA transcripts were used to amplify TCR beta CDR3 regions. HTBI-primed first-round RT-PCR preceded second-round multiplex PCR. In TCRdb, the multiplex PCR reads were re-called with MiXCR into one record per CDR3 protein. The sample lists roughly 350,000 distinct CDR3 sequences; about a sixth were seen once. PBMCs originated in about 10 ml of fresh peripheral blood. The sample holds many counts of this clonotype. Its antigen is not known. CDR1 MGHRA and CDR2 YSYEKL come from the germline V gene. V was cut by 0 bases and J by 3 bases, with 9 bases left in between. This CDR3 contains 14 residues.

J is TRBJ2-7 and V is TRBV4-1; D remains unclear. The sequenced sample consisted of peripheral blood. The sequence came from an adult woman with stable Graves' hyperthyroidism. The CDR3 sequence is CASSQDIQVYEQYF. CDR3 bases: TGCGCCAGCAGCCAAGATATCCAGGTCTACGAGCAGTACTTC.